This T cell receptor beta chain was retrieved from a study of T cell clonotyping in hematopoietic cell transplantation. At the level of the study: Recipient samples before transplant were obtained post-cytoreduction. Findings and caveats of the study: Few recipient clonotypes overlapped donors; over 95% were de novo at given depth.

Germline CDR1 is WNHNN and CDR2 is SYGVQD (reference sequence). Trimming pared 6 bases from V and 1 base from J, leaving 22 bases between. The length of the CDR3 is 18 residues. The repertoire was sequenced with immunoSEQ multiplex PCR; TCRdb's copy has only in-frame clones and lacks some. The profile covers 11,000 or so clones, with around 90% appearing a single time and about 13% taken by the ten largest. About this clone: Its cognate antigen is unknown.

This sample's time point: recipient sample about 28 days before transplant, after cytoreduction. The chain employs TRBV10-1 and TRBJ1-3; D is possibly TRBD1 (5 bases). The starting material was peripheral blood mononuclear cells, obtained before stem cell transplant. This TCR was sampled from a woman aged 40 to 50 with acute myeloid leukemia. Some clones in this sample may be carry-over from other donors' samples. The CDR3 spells CASSERSTELGSGNTIYF. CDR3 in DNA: TGCGCCAGCAGCGAGAGATCGACAGAGCTTGGTTCTGGAAACACCATATATTTT.